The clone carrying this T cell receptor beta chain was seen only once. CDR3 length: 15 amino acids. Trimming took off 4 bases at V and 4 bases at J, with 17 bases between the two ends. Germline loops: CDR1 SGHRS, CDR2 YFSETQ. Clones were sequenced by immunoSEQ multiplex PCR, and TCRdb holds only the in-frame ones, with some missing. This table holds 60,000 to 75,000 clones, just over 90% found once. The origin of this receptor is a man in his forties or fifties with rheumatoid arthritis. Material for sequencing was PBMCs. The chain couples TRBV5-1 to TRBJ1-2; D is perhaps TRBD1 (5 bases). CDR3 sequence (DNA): TGCGCCAGCAGCGTCGGGACTCTAGACTCCTATGGCTACACCTTC. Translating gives CASSVGTLDSYGYTF.